The entry below describes one T cell receptor beta chain. This entry comes from a study of T cell changes during pregnancy in multiple sclerosis. Method: immunoSEQ multiplex PCR; TCRdb's copy keeps in-frame clones and lacks some. The profile shows some 52,000 clones, approximately 92% of them singletons. CDR1 is LNHDA, CDR2 SQIVND, per germline (reference sequence). CDR3 length: 18 residues. V lost 1 base and J lost 2, with 19 bases in between. This receptor was identified in a female donor with multiple sclerosis, enrolled in a pregnancy study. The input for sequencing was CD4+ T cells from peripheral blood mononuclear cells, taken in the third trimester of pregnancy. The chain joins TRBV19 to TRBJ2-3, with D maybe TRBD1 (6 bases). The CDR3 here is CASSIAQGRGAYTDTQYF. DNA of the CDR3: TGTGCCAGTAGTATAGCCCAGGGGCGAGGGGCCTACACAGATACGCAGTATTTT.